This TCR beta chain was observed in a study of T cells in narcolepsy. Study-wide background: Donors had narcolepsy type 1 or type 2, or were healthy controls. Study results and caveats: Same-patient CSF and blood CD4+ T cell clonotypes included HCRT-specific and TRIB2-specific autoreactive ones.

About this clone itself: No antigen is known for it.

Assay used: immunoSEQ multiplex PCR; TCRdb lists only in-frame clones, some missing. Among 35,000 to 40,000 clones, approximately 85% were seen once, and the ten largest hold 1.6%. Deletions cut 10 bases from V and 5 bases from J, with 18 bases between. Germline assignment: CDR1 LNHDA and CDR2 SQIVND (reference sequence). The CDR3 has 14 amino acids. The TCR was taken from a human donor with narcolepsy. This chain uses TRBV19 with TRBJ1-5; D might be TRBD1 (5 bases). Material: CD45RA- memory CD4+ T cells from PBMCs. CDR3 sequence reads: CATHGPQGHQPQHF. The DNA of the CDR3 is TGTGCCACCCACGGCCCGCAGGGCCATCAGCCCCAGCATTTT.